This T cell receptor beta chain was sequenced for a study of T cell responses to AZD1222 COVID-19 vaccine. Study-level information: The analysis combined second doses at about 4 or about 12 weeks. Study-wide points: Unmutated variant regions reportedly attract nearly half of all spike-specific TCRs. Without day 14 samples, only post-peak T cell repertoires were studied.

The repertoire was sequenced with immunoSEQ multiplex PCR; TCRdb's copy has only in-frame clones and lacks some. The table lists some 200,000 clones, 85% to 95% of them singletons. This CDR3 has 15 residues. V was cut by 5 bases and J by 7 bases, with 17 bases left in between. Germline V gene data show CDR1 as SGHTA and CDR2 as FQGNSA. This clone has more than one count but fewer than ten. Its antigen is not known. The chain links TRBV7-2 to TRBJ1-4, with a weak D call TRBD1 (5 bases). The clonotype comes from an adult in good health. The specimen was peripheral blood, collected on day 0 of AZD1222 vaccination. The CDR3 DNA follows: TGTGCCAGCAGCCGTTTGGGCGGGGCTACTGAAAAACTGTTTTTT. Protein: CASSRLGGATEKLFF.